This T cell receptor (beta chain) was sequenced in a study of CD8+ T cells in alopecia areata. Whole-study context: Patients received oral tofacitinib, 5 to 10 mg twice daily, for moderate-to-severe alopecia areata.

Germline V gene sequence: CDR1 MDHEN, CDR2 SYDVKM. The V end was cut by 5 bases, the J end by 2 bases, with 16 bases between. The CDR3 is 15 residues long. As the sequencing template, cDNA was produced by extracting RNA and reverse transcribing it. TCRdb's table, derived via immunoSEQ multiplex PCR, lists solely in-frame clones and lacks some. The data hold 150,000 or so clones, with roughly 44% observed a single time. Alopecia areata patients had lesional scalp punch biopsies and peripheral blood taken from them. The researchers isolated CD4+ and CD8+ T cells from PBMCs by sorting. Sequencing was performed on CD4+ T cells sorted from blood. The chain joins TRBV28 to TRBJ2-7; TRBD2 is a possible D gene (5 bases). The sequence derives from a human donor with alopecia areata. CDR3 bases: TGTGCCAGCAGTCAGGCAGGCGCCGGGACCTACGAGCAGTACTTC. It yields the protein CASSQAGAGTYEQYF.